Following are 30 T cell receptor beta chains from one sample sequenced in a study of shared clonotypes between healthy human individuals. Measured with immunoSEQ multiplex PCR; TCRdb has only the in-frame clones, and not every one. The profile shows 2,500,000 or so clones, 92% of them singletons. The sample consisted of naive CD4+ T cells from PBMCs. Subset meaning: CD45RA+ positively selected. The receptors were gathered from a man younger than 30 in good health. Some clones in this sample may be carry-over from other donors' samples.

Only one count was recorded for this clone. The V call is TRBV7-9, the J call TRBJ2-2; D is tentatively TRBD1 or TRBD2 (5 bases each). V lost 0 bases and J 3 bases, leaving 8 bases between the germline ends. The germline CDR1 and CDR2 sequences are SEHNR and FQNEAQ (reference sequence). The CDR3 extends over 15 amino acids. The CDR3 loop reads CASSLAGVDTGELFF. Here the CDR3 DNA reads TGTGCCAGCAGCTTAGCGGGGGTGGACACCGGGGAGCTGTTTTTT.

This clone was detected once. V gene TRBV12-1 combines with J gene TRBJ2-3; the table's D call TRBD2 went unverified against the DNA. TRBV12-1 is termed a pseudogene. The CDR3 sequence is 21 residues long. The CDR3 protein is CASSFETPLAGGPRPTDTQYF. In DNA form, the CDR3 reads TGTGCCAGCAGCTTTGAAACTCCCTTAGCGGGAGGGCCCAGACCCACAGATACGCAGTATTTT.

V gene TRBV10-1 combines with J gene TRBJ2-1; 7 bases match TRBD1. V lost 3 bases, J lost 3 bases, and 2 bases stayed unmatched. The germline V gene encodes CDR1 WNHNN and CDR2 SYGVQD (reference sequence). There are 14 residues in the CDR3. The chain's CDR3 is CASSERTGYNEQFF. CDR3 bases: TGCGCCAGCAGTGAACGGACAGGCTACAATGAGCAGTTCTTC.

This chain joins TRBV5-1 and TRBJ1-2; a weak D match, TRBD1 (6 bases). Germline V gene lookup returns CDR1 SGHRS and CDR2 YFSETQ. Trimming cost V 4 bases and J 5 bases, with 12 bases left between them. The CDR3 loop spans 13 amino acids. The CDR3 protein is CASSPTGRYGYTF. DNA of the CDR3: TGCGCCAGCAGCCCGACAGGAAGATATGGCTACACCTTC.

In DNA, the CDR3 is TGTGCCAGCAGCCCCCGTGTGGCGGCCTACAATGAGCAGTTCTTC. Protein: CASSPRVAAYNEQFF. The J gene is TRBJ2-1, the V gene TRBV7-9; D is uncertain. CDR1 and CDR2 from the germline V gene are SEHNR and FQNEAQ (reference sequence). This CDR3 is 15 amino acids long. Trimming shortened V by 5 bases and J by 2 bases, and 13 bases separated the two germline ends.

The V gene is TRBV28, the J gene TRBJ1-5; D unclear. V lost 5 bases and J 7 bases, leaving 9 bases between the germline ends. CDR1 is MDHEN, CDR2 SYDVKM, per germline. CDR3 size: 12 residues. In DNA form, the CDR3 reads TGTGCCAGCAGTGAGTTACACCAGCCCCAGCATTTT. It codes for CASSELHQPQHF. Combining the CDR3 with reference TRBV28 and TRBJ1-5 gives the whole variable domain DVKVTQSSRYLVKRTGEKVFLECVQDMDHENMFWYRQDPGLGLRLIYFSYDVKMKEKGDIPEGYSVSREKKERFSLILESASTNQTSMYLCASSELHQPQHFGDGTRLSIL.

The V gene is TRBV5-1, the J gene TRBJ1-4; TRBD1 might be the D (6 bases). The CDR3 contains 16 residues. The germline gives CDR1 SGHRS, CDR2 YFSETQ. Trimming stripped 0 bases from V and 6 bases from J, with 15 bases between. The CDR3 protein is CASSLDRGQSDEKLFF. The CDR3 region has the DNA TGCGCCAGCAGCTTGGACCGGGGGCAATCGGATGAAAAACTGTTTTTT.

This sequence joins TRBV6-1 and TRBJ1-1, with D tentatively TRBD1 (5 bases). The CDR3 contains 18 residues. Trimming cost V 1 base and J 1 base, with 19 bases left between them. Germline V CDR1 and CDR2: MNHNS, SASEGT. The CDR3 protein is CASSEETDVIQGNTEAFF. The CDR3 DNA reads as TGTGCCAGCAGTGAAGAGACAGACGTAATTCAGGGGAACACTGAAGCTTTCTTT.

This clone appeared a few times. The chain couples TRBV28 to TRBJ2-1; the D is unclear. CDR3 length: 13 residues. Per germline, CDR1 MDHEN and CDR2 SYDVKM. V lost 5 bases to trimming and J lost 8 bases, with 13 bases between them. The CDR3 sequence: CASSQPPVYEQFF. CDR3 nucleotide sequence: TGTGCCAGCAGTCAACCCCCAGTTTATGAGCAGTTCTTC.

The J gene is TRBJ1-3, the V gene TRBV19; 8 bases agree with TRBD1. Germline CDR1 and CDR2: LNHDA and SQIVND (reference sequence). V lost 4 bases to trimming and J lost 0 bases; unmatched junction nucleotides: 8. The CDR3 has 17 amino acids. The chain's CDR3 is CASSTTDRDPSGNTIYF. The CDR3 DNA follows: TGTGCCAGTAGTACTACGGACAGGGATCCCTCTGGAAACACCATATATTTT.

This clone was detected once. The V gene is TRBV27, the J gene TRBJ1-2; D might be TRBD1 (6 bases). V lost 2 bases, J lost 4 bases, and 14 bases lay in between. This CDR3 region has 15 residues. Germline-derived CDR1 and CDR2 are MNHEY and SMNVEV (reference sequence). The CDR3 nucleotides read TGTGCCAGCAGTTTACGCGACAGGAGAGGCTATGGCTACACCTTC. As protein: CASSLRDRRGYGYTF.

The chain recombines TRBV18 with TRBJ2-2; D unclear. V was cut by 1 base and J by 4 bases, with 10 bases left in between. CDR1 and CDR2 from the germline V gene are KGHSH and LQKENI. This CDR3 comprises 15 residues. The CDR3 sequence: CASSPRVSGTGELFF. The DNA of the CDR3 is TGTGCCAGCTCACCACGCGTGTCGGGCACCGGGGAGCTGTTTTTT.

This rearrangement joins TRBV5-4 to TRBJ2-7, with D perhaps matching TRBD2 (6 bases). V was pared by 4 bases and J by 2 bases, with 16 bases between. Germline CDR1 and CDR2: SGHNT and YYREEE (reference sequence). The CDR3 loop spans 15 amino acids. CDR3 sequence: CASSTRGTGAYEQYF. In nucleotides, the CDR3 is TGTGCCAGCAGCACCCGGGGGACTGGCGCCTACGAGCAGTACTTC. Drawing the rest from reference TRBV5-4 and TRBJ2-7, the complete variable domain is ETGVTQSPTHLIKTRGQQVTLRCSSQSGHNTVSWYQQALGQGPQFIFQYYREEENGRGNFPPRFSGLQFPNYSSELNVNALELDDSALYLCASSTRGTGAYEQYFGPGTRLTVT.

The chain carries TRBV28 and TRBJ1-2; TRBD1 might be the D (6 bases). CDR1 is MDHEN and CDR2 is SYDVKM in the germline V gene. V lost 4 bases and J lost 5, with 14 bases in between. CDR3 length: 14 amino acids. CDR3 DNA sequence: TGTGCCAGCAGTTCTCCAGGGGAGTGGTATGGCTACACCTTC. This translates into CASSSPGEWYGYTF.

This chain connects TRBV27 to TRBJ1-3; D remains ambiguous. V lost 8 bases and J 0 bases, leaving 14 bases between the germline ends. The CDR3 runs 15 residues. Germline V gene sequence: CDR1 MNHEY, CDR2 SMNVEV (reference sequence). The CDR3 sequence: CASGPRSASGNTIYF. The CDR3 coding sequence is TGTGCCAGCGGGCCGAGGTCCGCCTCTGGAAACACCATATATTTT.

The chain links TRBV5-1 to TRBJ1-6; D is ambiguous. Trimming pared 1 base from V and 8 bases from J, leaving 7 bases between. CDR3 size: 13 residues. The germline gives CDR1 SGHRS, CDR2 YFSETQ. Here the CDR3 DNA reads TGCGCCAGCAGCTTGTTTGGGGATTCACCCCTCCACTTT. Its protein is CASSLFGDSPLHF.

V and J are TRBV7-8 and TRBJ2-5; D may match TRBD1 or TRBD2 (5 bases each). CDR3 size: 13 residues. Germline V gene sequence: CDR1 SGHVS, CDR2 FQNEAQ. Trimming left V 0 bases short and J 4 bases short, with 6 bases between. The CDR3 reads CASSLAGTETQYF. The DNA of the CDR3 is TGTGCCAGCAGCTTAGCGGGGACAGAGACCCAGTACTTC.

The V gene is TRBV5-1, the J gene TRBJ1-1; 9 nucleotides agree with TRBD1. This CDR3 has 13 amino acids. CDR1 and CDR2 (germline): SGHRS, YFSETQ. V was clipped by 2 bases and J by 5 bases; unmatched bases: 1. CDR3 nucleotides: TGCGCCAGCAGCTTCGACAGGGGGACTGAAGCTTTCTTT. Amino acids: CASSFDRGTEAFF.

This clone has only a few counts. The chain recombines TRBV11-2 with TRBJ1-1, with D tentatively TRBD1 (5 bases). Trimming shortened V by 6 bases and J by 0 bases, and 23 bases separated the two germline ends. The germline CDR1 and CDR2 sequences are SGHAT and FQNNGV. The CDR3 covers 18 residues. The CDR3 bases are TGTGCCAGCAGACTTTCTGGCTGGGGAAGGGGAATGAACACTGAAGCTTTCTTT. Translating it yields CASRLSGWGRGMNTEAFF.

For the CDR3, the DNA is TGCGCCAGCCGGCCCGGGGGGTGGGCAGATACGCAGTATTTT. It encodes CASRPGGWADTQYF. The chain links TRBV5-1 to TRBJ2-3; 7 nucleotides agree with TRBD2. Trimming at V came to 7 bases and at J to 4 bases, leaving 9 bases not matched to a gene. From germline, CDR1 is SGHRS and CDR2 YFSETQ. The CDR3 is made up of 14 amino acids.

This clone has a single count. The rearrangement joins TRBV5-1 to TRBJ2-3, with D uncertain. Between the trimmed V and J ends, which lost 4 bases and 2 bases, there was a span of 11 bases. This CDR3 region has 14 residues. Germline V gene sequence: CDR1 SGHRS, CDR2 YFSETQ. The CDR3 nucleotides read TGCGCCAGCAGCCGGGTAGGGATCACAGATACGCAGTATTTT. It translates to CASSRVGITDTQYF.

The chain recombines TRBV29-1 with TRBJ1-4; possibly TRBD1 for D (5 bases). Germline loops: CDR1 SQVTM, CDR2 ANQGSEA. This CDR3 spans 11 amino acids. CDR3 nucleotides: TGCGGGACCCAGGTGGACGTGCAACTGTTTTTT. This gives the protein CGTQVDVQLFF.

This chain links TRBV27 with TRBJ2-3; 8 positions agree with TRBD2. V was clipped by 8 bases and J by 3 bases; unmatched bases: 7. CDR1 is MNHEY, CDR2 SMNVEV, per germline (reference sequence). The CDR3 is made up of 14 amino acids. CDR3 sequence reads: CASSGRATTDTQYF. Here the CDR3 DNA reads TGTGCCAGCTCCGGGAGGGCAACAACAGATACGCAGTATTTT.

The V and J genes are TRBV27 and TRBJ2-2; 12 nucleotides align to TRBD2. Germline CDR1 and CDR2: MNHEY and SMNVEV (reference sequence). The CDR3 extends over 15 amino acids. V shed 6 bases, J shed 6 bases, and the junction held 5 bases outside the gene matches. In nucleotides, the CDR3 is TGTGCCAGCAGGGCTAGCGGGAGGGCCCCCGGGGAGCTGTTTTTT. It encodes CASRASGRAPGELFF.

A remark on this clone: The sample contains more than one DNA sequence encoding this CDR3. The CDR3 loop is CASSFGRGGTQPQHF. CDR3 in DNA: TGTGCCAGCAGTTTCGGACGGGGGGGAACTCAGCCCCAGCATTTT. The V call is TRBV28, the J call TRBJ1-5; maybe TRBD1 (5 bases). V shed 3 bases and J shed 6 bases, with 15 bases lying between them. Germline loops: CDR1 MDHEN, CDR2 SYDVKM. This CDR3 spans 15 amino acids.

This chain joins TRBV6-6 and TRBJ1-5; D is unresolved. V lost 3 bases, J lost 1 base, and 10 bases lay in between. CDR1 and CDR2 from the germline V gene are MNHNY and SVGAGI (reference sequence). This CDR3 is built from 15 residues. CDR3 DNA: TGTGCCAGCAGTTATTATAGGGTGAGCAATCAGCCCCAGCATTTT. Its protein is CASSYYRVSNQPQHF.

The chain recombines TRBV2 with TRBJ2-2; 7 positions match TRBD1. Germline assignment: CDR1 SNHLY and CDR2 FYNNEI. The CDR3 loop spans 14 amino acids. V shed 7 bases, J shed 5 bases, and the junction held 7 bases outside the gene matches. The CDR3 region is CASTRPGGTGELFF. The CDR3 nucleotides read TGTGCCAGCACGCGCCCAGGGGGTACCGGGGAGCTGTTTTTT.

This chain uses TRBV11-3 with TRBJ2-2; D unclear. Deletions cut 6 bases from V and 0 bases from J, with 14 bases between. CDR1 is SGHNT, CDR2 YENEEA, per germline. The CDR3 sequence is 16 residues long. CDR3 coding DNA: TGTGCCAGCAGGGATTCGACTGTCGCGAACACCGGGGAGCTGTTTTTT. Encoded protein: CASRDSTVANTGELFF.

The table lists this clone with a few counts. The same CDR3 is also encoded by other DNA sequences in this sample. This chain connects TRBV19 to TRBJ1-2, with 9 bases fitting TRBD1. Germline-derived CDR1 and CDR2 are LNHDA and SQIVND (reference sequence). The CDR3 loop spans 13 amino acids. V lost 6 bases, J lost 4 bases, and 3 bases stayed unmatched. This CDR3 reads CASSSGQGYGYTF. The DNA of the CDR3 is TGTGCCAGTAGCTCGGGACAGGGCTATGGCTACACCTTC.

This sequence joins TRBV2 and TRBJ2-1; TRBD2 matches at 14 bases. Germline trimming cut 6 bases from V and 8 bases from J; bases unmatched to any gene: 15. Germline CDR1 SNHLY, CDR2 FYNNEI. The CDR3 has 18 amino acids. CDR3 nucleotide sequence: TGTGCCAGCAGCGTGGGGGGACTAGCGGGAGCCCGAGGGGATGAGCAGTTCTTC. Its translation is CASSVGGLAGARGDEQFF.